Each of the 25 T cell receptor beta chains below was sequenced from the same sample in a study of response to subunit inactivated influenza vaccine. TCRdb reprocessed the RT-PCR reads via MiXCR and lists one record per CDR3 protein. This table holds 150,000 to 200,000 distinct CDR3 sequences, less than 15% found once. These data also featured in a second study, about T cells expressing NK-cell markers. This second study notes: Scientists made TCR beta cDNA using 5'RACE template switching with UMIs.

The source was CD8+ T cells sorted from PBMCs, collected roughly 13 days after vaccination. The receptors stem from a man aged 45-65 years who received an inactivated influenza vaccine.

A few counts support this clonotype. The rearrangement links TRBV4-3 to TRBJ1-4, with D unclear. V was pared by 1 base and J by 0 bases, with 18 bases between. The V gene's germline CDR1 is LGHNA and CDR2 YSLEER. This CDR3 has 19 residues. The CDR3: CASSQVLYISDPTNEKLFF. The CDR3 DNA follows: TGCGCCAGCAGCCAAGTCCTTTATATCTCGGATCCAACTAATGAAAAACTGTTTTTT.

V is TRBV4-1 and J is TRBJ1-5; 10 bases map to TRBD1. This CDR3 spans 16 amino acids. Germline V CDR1 and CDR2: MGHRA, YSYEKL. V gave up 0 bases and J gave up 5 bases; unmatched junction bases: 4. The CDR3, as DNA: TGCGCCAGCAGCCAAGAGTGGGACAGGGGATATCAGCCCCAGCATTTT. Its protein product is CASSQEWDRGYQPQHF.

This clonotype was recorded at least ten times. CDR3 coding DNA: TGTGCCAGCAGAGAAGCAGGGATTTACTATGGCTACACCTTC. Protein product: CASREAGIYYGYTF. The chain joins TRBV27 to TRBJ1-2; weak D call: TRBD1 (5 bases). This CDR3 is 14 amino acids long. Germline loops: CDR1 MNHEY, CDR2 SMNVEV (reference sequence). Trimming took off 6 bases at V and 3 bases at J, with 14 bases between the two ends.

This clonotype was picked up a small number of times. This chain joins TRBV7-9 and TRBJ1-4; tentative D call: TRBD1 (5 bases). Germline CDR1 reads SEHNR; CDR2 reads FQNEAQ (reference sequence). V shed 2 bases and J shed 8 bases, with 12 bases lying between them. The CDR3 loop spans 14 amino acids. The chain's CDR3 is CASSLKGASEKLFF. The DNA for the CDR3 is TGTGCCAGCAGCTTAAAAGGGGCGTCCGAAAAACTGTTTTTT. Full variable domain (outside the CDR3, taken from reference TRBV7-9 and TRBJ1-4): DTGVSQNPRHKITKRGQNVTFRCDPISEHNRLYWYRQTLGQGPEFLTYFQNEAQLEKSRLLSDRFSAERPKGSFSTLEIQRTEQGDSAMYLCASSLKGASEKLFFGSGTQLSVL.

This clonotype turned up a few times. This rearrangement joins TRBV25-1 to TRBJ2-3, with D possibly being TRBD2 (5 bases). The V end lost 8 bases, the J end lost 10 bases, and 13 bases lay between the germline ends. Per germline, CDR1 MGHDK and CDR2 SYGVNS. CDR3 length: 11 amino acids. The CDR3 here is CASHGVGSQYF. Here the CDR3 DNA reads TGTGCCAGCCACGGGGTGGGGTCGCAGTATTTT.

This clonotype came up a few times. The chain has TRBV6-5 and TRBJ1-4; D perhaps matches TRBD1 (6 bases). Germline V gene lookup returns CDR1 MNHEY and CDR2 SVGAGI. V was pared by 5 bases and J by 8 bases, with 18 bases between. There are 15 residues in the CDR3. CDR3 loop: CASSTSTGLEEKLFF. The CDR3 DNA is TGTGCCAGCAGTACCTCGACAGGATTAGAGGAAAAACTGTTTTTT.

This clonotype was seen only a few times. The chain recombines TRBV4-3 with TRBJ2-7; D remains ambiguous. Germline V gives CDR1 LGHNA, CDR2 YSLEER. V lost 0 bases and J lost 4, with 13 bases in between. CDR3 length: 15 residues. The CDR3 protein is CASSQDRSLGYEQYF. CDR3 in DNA: TGCGCCAGCAGCCAAGATCGAAGTTTAGGATACGAGCAGTACTTC.

The table lists this clonotype with a few counts. The gene calls are TRBV7-9 and TRBJ2-3; D is unclear. V shed 5 bases and J shed 4 bases, with 10 bases lying between them. Per germline, CDR1 SEHNR and CDR2 FQNEAQ (reference sequence). CDR3 length: 13 residues. CDR3 sequence (DNA): TGTGCCAGCAGCGCTTCAACACCAGATACGCAGTATTTT. This encodes CASSASTPDTQYF.

In this sample, this clonotype turned up many times. The V call is TRBV29-1, the J call TRBJ1-2; D is ambiguous. Trimming removed 0 bases from V and 6 bases from J, with 11 bases in between. The CDR3 has 13 residues. Germline CDR1 and CDR2: SQVTM and ANQGSEA. The CDR3 nucleotides are TGCAGCGTTGAAGACCCTCCCCAAGATGGCTACACCTTC. It yields the protein CSVEDPPQDGYTF.

The CDR3 DNA is TGCGCCAGCAGCCAGATCAGTCTTGGCGAGCAGTACTTC. It is translated as CASSQISLGEQYF. This chain uses TRBV4-1 with TRBJ2-7; D gene unclear. Germline-derived CDR1 and CDR2 are MGHRA and YSYEKL. This CDR3 contains 13 residues. V was pared by 3 bases and J by 6 bases, with 12 bases between.

The chain employs TRBV20-1 and TRBJ1-2; D may be TRBD1 (6 bases). The CDR3 extends over 17 amino acids. Deletions cut 0 bases from V and 5 bases from J, with 22 bases between. Germline lookup yields CDR1 DFQATT and CDR2 SNEGSKA (reference sequence). CDR3 protein: CSARDFRQGLARYGYTF. In DNA form, the CDR3 reads TGCAGTGCTAGAGATTTTAGGCAGGGGCTCGCGCGATATGGCTACACCTTC.

This CDR3 is CASSPGGYEAFF. The CDR3 nucleotides read TGTGCCAGCAGCCCAGGGGGTTATGAAGCTTTCTTT. V gene TRBV7-9 combines with J gene TRBJ1-1, with TRBD1 matching 7 bases. The CDR3 length is 12 residues. Germline CDR1 is SEHNR and CDR2 is FQNEAQ (reference sequence). Germline trimming cut 5 bases from V and 7 bases from J; bases unmatched to any gene: 4.

The table lists this clonotype with a few counts. CDR3 nucleotide sequence: TGTGCCAGCAGCTTCCCCGAATTTAGGTCAACTAATGAAAAACTGTTTTTT. Its protein is CASSFPEFRSTNEKLFF. The chain joins TRBV11-2 to TRBJ1-4; D gene unclear. V lost 3 bases, J lost 0 bases, and 14 bases lay in between. CDR1 SGHAT and CDR2 FQNNGV come from the germline V gene. The CDR3 contains 17 residues. Based on the CDR3 plus reference TRBV11-2 and TRBJ1-4, the full variable domain is EAGVAQSPRYKIIEKRQSVAFWCNPISGHATLYWYQQILGQGPKLLIQFQNNGVVDDSQLPKDRFSAERLKGVDSTLKIQPAKLEDSAVYLCASSFPEFRSTNEKLFFGSGTQLSVL.

V gene TRBV7-9 combines with J gene TRBJ2-1, with 8 positions matching TRBD2. V was pared by 5 bases and J by 14 bases, with 11 bases of the junction left unmatched. This CDR3 is built from 13 residues. The germline CDR1 and CDR2 sequences are SEHNR and FQNEAQ (reference sequence). CDR3 DNA sequence: TGTGCCAGCAGCCCCACTAGCGGTTATGGTGAGTTCTTC. It translates to CASSPTSGYGEFF.

This clonotype has just a few counts. The gene calls are TRBV7-9 and TRBJ2-2; 11 nucleotides align to TRBD2. This CDR3 spans 16 amino acids. Trimming removed 6 bases from V and 3 bases from J; junction bases left unmatched: 6. From germline, CDR1 is SEHNR and CDR2 FQNEAQ (reference sequence). This CDR3 is CASRYSGLADTGELFF. The CDR3 bases are TGTGCCAGCAGGTACTCGGGACTAGCGGACACCGGGGAGCTGTTTTTT.

This clonotype was found a few times. The genes are TRBV20-1 and TRBJ2-7, with D perhaps TRBD2 (5 bases). CDR1 DFQATT and CDR2 SNEGSKA come from the germline V gene (reference sequence). The CDR3 contains 17 residues. Trimming stripped 2 bases from V and 3 bases from J, with 23 bases between. CDR3 loop: CSARSVGEIDPYYEQYF. CDR3 coding DNA: TGCAGTGCTAGATCGGTTGGGGAGATTGACCCATACTACGAGCAGTACTTC.

This clonotype has more than one count but fewer than ten. The rearrangement joins TRBV5-6 to TRBJ2-3, with 9 bases identical to TRBD1. The CDR3 contains 17 residues. Trimming at V came to 2 bases and at J to 4 bases, leaving 11 bases not matched to a gene. Per germline, CDR1 SGHDT and CDR2 YYEEEE. CDR3 coding DNA: TGTGCCAGCAGCTTAAAAGGACAGGGGTTACTTTCAGATACGCAGTATTTT. Translation: CASSLKGQGLLSDTQYF.

A word on this clonotype: Compared with germline, one end of the junction differs, possibly owing to a read error. This chain links TRBV9 with TRBJ2-3, with TRBD2 matching over 10 bases. The germline V gene has CDR1 SGDLS and CDR2 YYNGEE. The CDR3 has 16 residues. The CDR3 nucleotides are TGTGCCAGCAGCATCCGACTAGCGGGCGCTCCAGAGACGCAGTATTTT. This gives the protein CASSIRLAGAPETQYF.

This sequence joins TRBV29-1 and TRBJ2-2; 10 bases fit TRBD1. Per the germline V gene, CDR1 is SQVTM and CDR2 is ANQGSEA. V lost 6 bases, J lost 6 bases, and 7 bases stayed unmatched. The CDR3 covers 14 residues. CDR3 bases: TGCAGCGTCTTTTTAGGGACAGGGGCCGGGGAGCTGTTTTTT. Its protein product is CSVFLGTGAGELFF.

This clonotype appeared a few times. V usage is TRBV6-2 or TRBV6-3 and J usage is TRBJ2-7; D not certain. Germline CDR1 is MNHEY and CDR2 is SVGEGT. This CDR3 has 12 residues. CDR3 DNA sequence: TGTTTTAGCAGTCCAAACATCGGGGAGCAGTACTTC. Translating it yields CFSSPNIGEQYF.

The V call is TRBV14, the J call TRBJ2-1, with 7 nucleotides matching TRBD1. The CDR3 extends over 15 amino acids. V lost 4 bases and J lost 6; bases outside the gene matches: 9. Germline loops: CDR1 SGHDN, CDR2 FVKESK. The CDR3 coding sequence is TGTGCCAGCAGCCGGACAGGCTCTAGAGGCAATGAGCAGTTCTTC. Its translation: CASSRTGSRGNEQFF.

The CDR3 sequence is CASSLTSDGSTDTQYF. The CDR3 region has the DNA TGTGCCAGCAGTTTGACTAGCGACGGAAGCACAGATACGCAGTATTTT. V gene TRBV27 combines with J gene TRBJ2-3; 8 bases are a match to TRBD2. V shed 3 bases and J 0 bases; nucleotides not matched to a gene: 5. The CDR3 length is 16 residues. Germline-derived CDR1 and CDR2 are MNHEY and SMNVEV (reference sequence).

This clonotype was recorded many times. V is TRBV7-8 and J is TRBJ2-2, with D perhaps matching TRBD2 (6 bases). The CDR3 has 15 residues. Trimming removed 2 bases at V and 2 bases at J, with 9 bases between. Germline V CDR1 and CDR2: SGHVS, FQNEAQ. This CDR3 is CASSLLLANTGELFF. CDR3 coding DNA: TGTGCCAGCAGCTTATTACTAGCCAACACCGGGGAGCTGTTTTTT.

This clonotype was seen a few times. The V gene is TRBV6-2 or TRBV6-3, the J gene TRBJ2-1; 7 bases agree with TRBD2. Per germline, CDR1 MNHEY and CDR2 SVGEGT. V lost 8 bases to trimming and J lost 6 bases; unmatched junction nucleotides: 7. The CDR3 extends over 13 amino acids. The CDR3 protein is CASGSGPGNEQFF. DNA of the CDR3: TGTGCCAGCGGTAGCGGGCCTGGCAATGAGCAGTTCTTC.

This clonotype was counted between two and nine times. The chain is built from TRBV19 and TRBJ2-7; a possible D gene is TRBD1 (6 bases). V was clipped by 7 bases and J by 3 bases, with 13 bases between them. In germline, CDR1 is LNHDA, CDR2 SQIVND (reference sequence). The CDR3 runs 13 residues. The CDR3 loop reads CASTPGVGYEQYF. CDR3 nucleotide sequence: TGTGCCAGTACTCCAGGGGTCGGCTACGAGCAGTACTTC.